This T cell receptor (beta chain) came from a study of blood T cell repertoires in COVID-19. CDR3 length: 14 amino acids. Trimming left V 3 bases short and J 0 bases short, with 5 bases between. Germline lookup yields CDR1 KGHSH and CDR2 LQKENI. Clones were read by immunoSEQ multiplex PCR, and TCRdb kept only the in-frame ones, dropping some. Here the sample spans some 300,000 clones, approximately 90% being singletons. This receptor was taken from a woman aged 30 to 39 who had recovered from COVID-19. This rearrangement joins TRBV18 to TRBJ2-2; D is undetermined. Sequencing was performed on peripheral blood. CDR3: CASSPRSNTGELFF. In nucleotides, the CDR3 is TGTGCCAGCTCACCCCGGTCGAACACCGGGGAGCTGTTTTTT.